The rows below give T cell receptor beta chains drawn from one sample of a study of identical twins. TCRdb re-called the 5' RACE reads with MiXCR, one entry per CDR3 protein. Here the sample spans roughly 720,000 distinct CDR3 sequences, 15% to 20% being singletons. The sample was also linked to a second study, of T cells expressing NK-cell markers.

The sequencing input was PBMCs. All receptors come from a woman under 30 in good health. Each CDR3 is given with its conserved first and last residue. D genes are given only for firm matches. Size values are once, few and many counts, or a class for expanded clones, and some rows have none.

>TRBJ1-2|-|TRBV6-1|-
CASSGWGREAVDGYTF
TGTGCCAGCAGCGGATGGGGGAGGGAGGCCGTCGATGGCTACACCTTC
>TRBJ2-7|-|TRBV5-1|-
CASSVDRNVEQYF
TGCGCCAGCAGCGTGGACCGTAACGTAGAGCAGTACTTC
>TRBJ2-7|-|TRBV5-1|TRBD2
CASSSSGRFSEQYF
TGCGCCAGCAGCTCTAGCGGGAGATTTTCCGAGCAGTACTTC
>TRBJ2-7|few|TRBV5-1|TRBD1
CASSFRDRALEEQYF
TGCGCCAGCAGCTTTAGGGACAGGGCCCTCGAAGAGCAGTACTTC
>TRBJ2-7|many|TRBV12-3/TRBV12-4|-
CASSFRASSYEQYF
TGTGCCAGCAGTTTTCGGGCCTCCTCTTACGAGCAGTACTTC
>TRBJ2-1|-|TRBV2|TRBD2
CASGLRGGSSYNEQFF
TGTGCCAGCGGCTTGCGGGGGGGCAGCTCCTACAATGAGCAGTTCTTC
>TRBJ1-2|many|TRBV6-1|TRBD1
CASSGQGPIYGYTF
TGTGCCAGCAGTGGACAGGGCCCTATCTATGGCTACACCTTC
>TRBJ2-7|few|TRBV6-1|-
CASSGTGTTYEQYF
TGTGCCAGCAGTGGAACAGGAACCACCTACGAGCAGTACTTC
>TRBJ2-7|-|TRBV20-1|-
CSARGHLTYEQYF
TGCAGTGCTAGGGGACACCTAACCTACGAGCAGTACTTC
>TRBJ2-1|few|TRBV3-1|TRBD2
CASSQGTSGSTEQFF
TGTGCCAGCAGCCAAGGGACTAGCGGGAGTACTGAGCAGTTCTTC
>TRBJ2-3|-|TRBV30|-
CAWSSLESSSSGTDTQYF
TGTGCCTGGAGTTCCCTCGAGTCGAGCTCCTCCGGCACAGATACGCAGTATTTT
>TRBJ2-1|-|TRBV20-1|TRBD2
CSAHGLAGSNEQFF
TGCAGTGCCCACGGACTAGCGGGATCTAATGAGCAGTTCTTC
>TRBJ2-3|-|TRBV6-5|TRBD2
CASSFVGLAGKDTQYF
TGTGCCAGCAGTTTCGTTGGACTAGCGGGAAAAGATACGCAGTATTTT
>TRBJ2-7|few|TRBV20-1|TRBD2
CSARDEAGAYEQYF
TGCAGTGCTAGAGATGAAGCGGGGGCTTACGAGCAGTACTTC
>TRBJ2-2|-|TRBV12-3/TRBV12-4|TRBD2
CASSFFPGGYTGELFF
TGTGCCAGCAGTTTCTTCCCCGGGGGGTACACCGGGGAGCTGTTTTTT
>TRBJ2-5|few|TRBV20-1|-
CSAWTHQETQYF
TGCAGTGCTTGGACCCACCAAGAGACCCAGTACTTC
>TRBJ1-4|few|TRBV20-1|-
CSGVSNEKLFF
TGCAGTGGGGTTTCTAATGAAAAACTGTTTTTT
>TRBJ2-5|-|TRBV5-6|-
CASRLRGEETQYF
TGTGCCAGCAGGTTACGAGGCGAGGAGACCCAGTACTTC
>TRBJ2-1|few|TRBV5-1|-
CASSRTEPYNEQFF
TGCGCCAGCAGCAGGACGGAGCCGTACAATGAGCAGTTCTTC
>TRBJ2-5|-|TRBV5-4|TRBD2
CASSFGTSGGQETQYF
TGTGCCAGCAGCTTCGGTACTAGCGGTGGACAAGAGACCCAGTACTTC
>TRBJ2-5|few|TRBV6-5|-
CASSYPGTSQETQYF
TGTGCCAGCAGTTACCCAGGGACAAGCCAAGAGACCCAGTACTTC
>TRBJ2-2|few|TRBV27|TRBD2
CASGLAGGTGELFF
TGTGCCAGCGGCCTAGCGGGGGGCACCGGGGAGCTGTTTTTT
>TRBJ2-1|many|TRBV5-1|-
CASSPGLRKSVEQFF
TGCGCCAGCAGCCCCGGACTAAGGAAAAGTGTTGAGCAGTTCTTC
>TRBJ2-3|-|TRBV27|-
CASSLTAGRYGGTRQYF
TGTGCCAGCAGTTTAACGGCAGGGCGGTACGGGGGTACTAGGCAGTATTTT
>TRBJ2-7|-|TRBV27|TRBD2
CASSSISSGSYEQYF
TGTGCCAGCAGTTCTATATCTAGCGGATCCTACGAGCAGTACTTC
>TRBJ2-3|few|TRBV20-1|-
CSADYGLTDTQYF
TGCAGTGCAGACTACGGTCTCACAGATACGCAGTATTTT
>TRBJ1-4|many|TRBV7-8|-
CASRSGEVFEKLFF
TGTGCCAGCAGATCAGGGGAGGTTTTCGAAAAACTGTTTTTT
>TRBJ2-6|many|TRBV5-1|-
CASSLGQSFSNVLTF
TGCGCCAGCAGCTTGGGACAGTCCTTTTCCAACGTCCTGACTTTC
>TRBJ1-2|few|TRBV10-3|-
CAIRDSYGYTF
TGTGCCATCAGGGACAGCTATGGCTACACCTTC
>TRBJ2-3|-|TRBV7-9|-
CASSFGGDRTDTQYF
TGTGCCAGCAGCTTCGGCGGGGACCGCACAGATACGCAGTATTTT
>TRBJ1-4|few|TRBV20-1|-
CSASNSPNEKLFF
TGCAGTGCTAGTAACAGCCCTAATGAAAAACTGTTTTTT
>TRBJ2-5|few|TRBV25-1|TRBD2
CASSDLGTSGRETQYF
TGTGCCAGCAGTGACCTCGGGACTAGCGGGAGAGAGACCCAGTACTTC
>TRBJ2-7|-|TRBV12-3/TRBV12-4|-
CASSFYSNEQYF
TGTGCCAGCAGTTTTTACTCAAACGAGCAGTACTTC
>TRBJ2-7|few|TRBV5-6|TRBD2
CASSLWASGGYEQYF
TGTGCCAGCAGCTTGTGGGCTAGCGGGGGTTACGAGCAGTACTTC
>TRBJ1-5|few|TRBV7-6|TRBD1
CASSAAGQGNQPQHF
TGTGCCAGCAGCGCAGCGGGACAGGGAAATCAGCCCCAGCATTTT
>TRBJ2-7|-|TRBV12-3/TRBV12-4|-
CASSPRALEYEQYF
TGTGCCAGCAGTCCCCGGGCATTGGAGTACGAGCAGTACTTC
>TRBJ2-5|few|TRBV5-6|-
CASSKATGETQYF
TGTGCCAGCAGCAAGGCCACGGGTGAGACCCAGTACTTC
>TRBJ2-2|-|TRBV11-2|-
CASSLFEWGGTGNTGELFF
TGTGCCAGCAGCTTATTCGAATGGGGGGGGACAGGAAACACCGGGGAGCTGTTTTTT
>TRBJ2-1|few|TRBV7-9|-
CASSLFEGIDEQFF
TGTGCCAGCAGCTTATTTGAGGGAATCGATGAGCAGTTCTTC
>TRBJ2-1|few|TRBV4-3|-
CASSQERTFWTEQFF
TGCGCCAGCAGCCAAGAGAGGACATTCTGGACTGAGCAGTTCTTC
>TRBJ1-2|few|TRBV7-3|-
CASSLSSGAGYTF
TGTGCCAGCAGCCTATCGTCAGGGGCTGGCTACACCTTC
>TRBJ2-1|-|TRBV7-8|-
CASSPRVQFYNEQFF
TGTGCCAGCAGCCCCAGGGTCCAGTTCTACAATGAGCAGTTCTTC
>TRBJ2-5|-|TRBV20-1|-
CSAPVGGRQETQYF
TGCAGTGCGCCCGTGGGGGGGCGCCAAGAGACCCAGTACTTC
>TRBJ2-7|-|TRBV7-8|TRBD2
CAGAGAGTYEQYF
TGTGCCGGAGCGGGGGCTGGTACCTACGAGCAGTACTTC
>TRBJ2-5|-|TRBV7-9|-
CASSLQQEETQYF
TGTGCCAGCAGCTTACAGCAGGAGGAGACCCAGTACTTC